Listed below are T cell receptor beta chains from one sample, sequenced in a study of cytomegalovirus exposure and HLA in healthy donors. Assay used: immunoSEQ multiplex PCR; TCRdb lists only in-frame clones, some missing. The sample shows 100,000 to 150,000 clones, just under 75% of them seen only once. Sequences were obtained from PBMCs. These receptors all come from a man in his forties in good health and CMV-seropositive. Both conserved end residues are part of each CDR3. Each record gives: clone size, J gene, CDR3 length, V gene, D gene, CDR3 DNA, CDR3 protein. A D gene is named only where the DNA matches it firmly. Rows may omit the clone size; those that give it use once, few, many or a size class.

clone_size: -; j_call: TRBJ2-3; cdr3_length: 14; v_call: TRBV28; d_call: -; cdr3_nt: TGTGCCAGCAGTTTACCGGGAAGCACAGATACGCAGTATTTT; cdr3_aa: CASSLPGSTDTQYF
clone_size: -; j_call: TRBJ2-1; cdr3_length: 16; v_call: TRBV30; d_call: TRBD2; cdr3_nt: TGTGCCTGGACGGTGGTGGGGGGGAGCTCCTACAATGAGCAGTTCTTC; cdr3_aa: CAWTVVGGSSYNEQFF
clone_size: -; j_call: TRBJ2-7; cdr3_length: 14; v_call: TRBV6-6; d_call: -; cdr3_nt: TGTGCCAGCAGCCGACAGCCGGGCTCCTACGAGCAGTACTTC; cdr3_aa: CASSRQPGSYEQYF
clone_size: once; j_call: TRBJ1-5; cdr3_length: 14; v_call: TRBV5-6; d_call: -; cdr3_nt: TGTGCCAGCAGCCAAGGGGTTACCAATCAGCCCCAGCATTTT; cdr3_aa: CASSQGVTNQPQHF
clone_size: -; j_call: TRBJ2-7; cdr3_length: 16; v_call: TRBV4-1; d_call: -; cdr3_nt: TGCGCCAGCAGCCAAGAGGAAGGGGTCGGCTCCTACGAGCAGTACTTC; cdr3_aa: CASSQEEGVGSYEQYF
clone_size: -; j_call: TRBJ2-3; cdr3_length: 14; v_call: TRBV27; d_call: -; cdr3_nt: TGTGCCAGCACTGCCAGGGGTTCAAGAGATACGCAGTATTTT; cdr3_aa: CASTARGSRDTQYF
clone_size: -; j_call: TRBJ2-2; cdr3_length: 15; v_call: TRBV30; d_call: TRBD1; cdr3_nt: TGTGCCTGGAGTAACGGACAGGCGCACACCGGGGAGCTGTTTTTT; cdr3_aa: CAWSNGQAHTGELFF
clone_size: once; j_call: TRBJ2-1; cdr3_length: 15; v_call: TRBV9; d_call: TRBD1; cdr3_nt: TGTGCCAGCAGCTTACAGGGGGCGTCCTACAATGAGCAGTTCTTC; cdr3_aa: CASSLQGASYNEQFF
clone_size: -; j_call: TRBJ2-3; cdr3_length: 16; v_call: TRBV7-2; d_call: TRBD2; cdr3_nt: TGTGCCAGCAGCTTAGCGTCTAGCGGGGGGCAGGATACGCAGTATTTT; cdr3_aa: CASSLASSGGQDTQYF
clone_size: -; j_call: TRBJ2-5; cdr3_length: 14; v_call: TRBV6-5; d_call: -; cdr3_nt: TGTGCCAGCAGTATGGGGGGGCTCCAAGAGACCCAGTACTTC; cdr3_aa: CASSMGGLQETQYF
clone_size: -; j_call: TRBJ2-7; cdr3_length: 14; v_call: TRBV27; d_call: TRBD1; cdr3_nt: TGTGCCAGCAGTTTGGGACAGTCCTCGTACGAGCAGTACTTC; cdr3_aa: CASSLGQSSYEQYF
clone_size: -; j_call: TRBJ2-3; cdr3_length: 14; v_call: TRBV6-1; d_call: -; cdr3_nt: TGTGCCAGCCGGGACAAGGGAAGCACAGATACGCAGTATTTT; cdr3_aa: CASRDKGSTDTQYF
clone_size: -; j_call: TRBJ2-3; cdr3_length: 13; v_call: TRBV7-9; d_call: -; cdr3_nt: TGTTCCAGCAGCTCCAGACTCACAGATACGCAGTATTTT; cdr3_aa: CSSSSRLTDTQYF
clone_size: few; j_call: TRBJ1-5; cdr3_length: 15; v_call: TRBV19; d_call: TRBD1; cdr3_nt: TGTGCCAGTAGTTCAACGGGGACAGGGTTGCAGCCCCAGCATTTT; cdr3_aa: CASSSTGTGLQPQHF
clone_size: -; j_call: TRBJ2-3; cdr3_length: 16; v_call: TRBV2; d_call: TRBD2; cdr3_nt: TGTGCCAGCAGTGATTGGCTAGCGGGAACCACAGATACGCAGTATTTT; cdr3_aa: CASSDWLAGTTDTQYF
clone_size: -; j_call: TRBJ1-2; cdr3_length: 14; v_call: TRBV7-9; d_call: -; cdr3_nt: TGTGCCAGCAGAGAGGACAGAACGGCTGTTGGCTACACCTTC; cdr3_aa: CASREDRTAVGYTF
clone_size: -; j_call: TRBJ2-1; cdr3_length: 14; v_call: TRBV6-5; d_call: -; cdr3_nt: TGTGCCAGCAGTTACATAGGGGCAGGGAATGAGCAGTTCTTC; cdr3_aa: CASSYIGAGNEQFF
clone_size: few; j_call: TRBJ2-7; cdr3_length: 15; v_call: TRBV27; d_call: -; cdr3_nt: TGTGCCAGCAGCCCGGGACTTAGCCGGTCCTACGAGCAGTACTTC; cdr3_aa: CASSPGLSRSYEQYF
clone_size: -; j_call: TRBJ2-7; cdr3_length: 14; v_call: TRBV9; d_call: TRBD1; cdr3_nt: TGTGCCAGCAGCGGCCGGGACAGCTCCTACGAGCAGTACTTC; cdr3_aa: CASSGRDSSYEQYF
clone_size: -; j_call: TRBJ2-1; cdr3_length: 14; v_call: TRBV18; d_call: -; cdr3_nt: TGTGCCAGCTCAGGCAGAATTACCTACAATGAGCAGTTCTTC; cdr3_aa: CASSGRITYNEQFF
clone_size: -; j_call: TRBJ1-6; cdr3_length: 19; v_call: TRBV5-4; d_call: TRBD1; cdr3_nt: TGTGCCAGCAGCTGGGACAGCCTTGTGAACCGATTACATAATTCACCCCTCCACTTT; cdr3_aa: CASSWDSLVNRLHNSPLHF
clone_size: -; j_call: TRBJ2-5; cdr3_length: 17; v_call: TRBV4-2; d_call: TRBD2; cdr3_nt: TGTGCCAGCAGCCAAGAAACTAGCGGGGGGGCCATGGAGACCCAGTACTTC; cdr3_aa: CASSQETSGGAMETQYF
clone_size: once; j_call: TRBJ2-5; cdr3_length: 11; v_call: TRBV20-1; d_call: -; cdr3_nt: TGCAGTGCTGAGGAATTAGAGACCCAGTACTTC; cdr3_aa: CSAEELETQYF
clone_size: few; j_call: TRBJ2-7; cdr3_length: 14; v_call: TRBV6-1; d_call: -; cdr3_nt: TGTGCCAGCAACCTAGCGTTACCCCCCTACGAGCAGTACTTC; cdr3_aa: CASNLALPPYEQYF
clone_size: -; j_call: TRBJ2-3; cdr3_length: 15; v_call: TRBV28; d_call: TRBD2; cdr3_nt: TGTGCCAGCAGTCCCGGGACTAGCGGCACAGATACGCAGTATTTT; cdr3_aa: CASSPGTSGTDTQYF
clone_size: -; j_call: TRBJ1-5; cdr3_length: 21; v_call: TRBV15; d_call: TRBD1; cdr3_nt: TGTGCCACCAGCAGAGGGGGGTACCGGGACAGGGGGCCCTATAGCAATCAGCCCCAGCATTTT; cdr3_aa: CATSRGGYRDRGPYSNQPQHF
clone_size: once; j_call: TRBJ1-4; cdr3_length: 15; v_call: TRBV5-1; d_call: -; cdr3_nt: TGCGCCAGCAGCCTCAGGGGATCAACTAATGAAAAACTGTTTTTT; cdr3_aa: CASSLRGSTNEKLFF
clone_size: -; j_call: TRBJ2-1; cdr3_length: 19; v_call: TRBV28; d_call: TRBD2; cdr3_nt: TGTGCCAGCAGTGACAGCAGGACTAGCGGGGGCTCTAGCGTTTATGAGCAGTTCTTC; cdr3_aa: CASSDSRTSGGSSVYEQFF
clone_size: -; j_call: TRBJ2-3; cdr3_length: 12; v_call: TRBV6-1; d_call: -; cdr3_nt: TGTGCCAGCAGCGTCTACACAGATACGCAGTATTTT; cdr3_aa: CASSVYTDTQYF
clone_size: -; j_call: TRBJ2-5; cdr3_length: 16; v_call: TRBV28; d_call: TRBD2; cdr3_nt: TGTGCCAGCAGTCCCTCGGGATTTAGCGGGAAGGGGACCCAGTACTTC; cdr3_aa: CASSPSGFSGKGTQYF
clone_size: few; j_call: TRBJ1-5; cdr3_length: 15; v_call: TRBV5-1; d_call: TRBD1; cdr3_nt: TGCGCCAGCAGGAAGGACAGGGTAGCAAATCAGCCCCAGCATTTT; cdr3_aa: CASRKDRVANQPQHF
clone_size: -; j_call: TRBJ2-2; cdr3_length: 16; v_call: TRBV6-5; d_call: TRBD2; cdr3_nt: TGTGCCAGCAGTTACAAAGGGCCGGGAGGCACCGGGGAGCTGTTTTTT; cdr3_aa: CASSYKGPGGTGELFF
clone_size: -; j_call: TRBJ1-1; cdr3_length: 12; v_call: TRBV7-9; d_call: -; cdr3_nt: TGTGCCAGCAGCTTTTTCACGGGTGAGGCTTTCTTT; cdr3_aa: CASSFFTGEAFF
clone_size: -; j_call: TRBJ1-2; cdr3_length: 14; v_call: TRBV5-4; d_call: TRBD1; cdr3_nt: TGTGCCAGCAGCTCGGGACAGGGGAGCTATGGCTACACCTTC; cdr3_aa: CASSSGQGSYGYTF
clone_size: -; j_call: TRBJ1-2; cdr3_length: 12; v_call: TRBV7-2; d_call: -; cdr3_nt: TGTGCCAGCAGCGTTATGGAGGGCGGCTACACCTTC; cdr3_aa: CASSVMEGGYTF
clone_size: -; j_call: TRBJ2-7; cdr3_length: 13; v_call: TRBV5-1; d_call: TRBD2; cdr3_nt: TGCGCCAGCAGCCCTAGCGGGAGGTACGAGCAGTACTTC; cdr3_aa: CASSPSGRYEQYF
clone_size: -; j_call: TRBJ2-4; cdr3_length: 15; v_call: TRBV28; d_call: TRBD2; cdr3_nt: TGTGCCAGCGCGCGAGCGGGAGATTCCAAAAACATTCAGTACTTC; cdr3_aa: CASARAGDSKNIQYF
clone_size: -; j_call: TRBJ2-2; cdr3_length: 17; v_call: TRBV7-9; d_call: -; cdr3_nt: TGTGCCAGCAGCTTAAGAAGACCGGAGGCGAACACCGGGGAGCTGTTTTTT; cdr3_aa: CASSLRRPEANTGELFF
clone_size: few; j_call: TRBJ2-1; cdr3_length: 16; v_call: TRBV4-2; d_call: TRBD2; cdr3_nt: TGTGCCAGCAGCCAAGAGGACAGCGGGGGGAACAATGAGCAGTTCTTC; cdr3_aa: CASSQEDSGGNNEQFF
clone_size: -; j_call: TRBJ2-1; cdr3_length: 15; v_call: TRBV6-5; d_call: TRBD2; cdr3_nt: TGTGCCAGCAGCCGAACTAGCGGTGGCTACAATGAGCAGTTCTTC; cdr3_aa: CASSRTSGGYNEQFF